Below, one T cell receptor (beta chain) is given with its context. Its antigen is unknown. Researchers reported sorting CD4+ naive, central memory, regulatory and stem cell-like memory cells via CD45RO/CCR7/CD25/CD127/CD95/CD27. The entirety of the isolated RNA underwent reverse transcription, so expressed TCRB transcripts were sequenced. Several million reads per sample on average were obtained from naive, central memory and regulatory T cell samples. Generated by immunoSEQ multiplex PCR, the TCRdb table keeps only in-frame clones and is missing some. Of roughly 240,000 clones listed, 24% were seen once; the top ten hold approximately 0.011%. The CDR3 contains 18 residues. Germline V gene data show CDR1 as MRHNA and CDR2 as SNTAGT. V gave up 7 bases and J gave up 2 bases, with 23 bases separating them. The source of the sample is a study of beta chain features in type 1 diabetes. Findings and limits, study-wide: A moderate, significant TCRB CDR3 shortening appeared in type 1 diabetes across four CD4+ subsets. Patients' naive, central memory and regulatory TCRB repertoires appeared more alike than those of healthy donors.

The chain is built from TRBV6-4 and TRBJ2-2; D is uncertain. Sequenced material: naive CD4+ T cells from blood. This clonotype was obtained from a woman in her twenties or thirties with type 1 diabetes. The CDR3 reads CASTPPAGPLSNTGELFF. CDR3 sequence (DNA): TGTGCCAGCACCCCCCCGGCTGGGCCCCTGAGTAACACCGGGGAGCTGTTTTTT.